The 8 T cell receptor beta chains reported below all come from one sample, sequenced in a study of radiation and T cells in renal cell carcinoma. Time point described: baseline pretreatment blood. Treatment given: 15 Gy SBRT to primary tumor, nephrectomy 4 weeks later. This table comes from immunoSEQ multiplex PCR, and its TCRdb copy is limited to in-frame clones, with some not included. Of approximately 150,000 clones listed, about 85% are singletons. The sample was blood, taken from a patient whose treatment included radiotherapy and nephrectomy. These receptors were taken from a woman aged 70-85 years with renal cell carcinoma.

The chain joins TRBV10-1 to TRBJ2-7; D is ambiguous. The V gene's germline CDR1 is WNHNN and CDR2 SYGVQD (reference sequence). V dropped 7 bases and J dropped 0 bases, with 16 bases sitting between them. This CDR3 has 15 residues. The CDR3 spells CASTRLMSNSYEQYF. In DNA, the CDR3 is TGCGCCAGCACCAGGCTGATGAGCAACTCCTACGAGCAGTACTTC.

V usage is TRBV30 and J usage is TRBJ1-5; D is perhaps TRBD1 (5 bases). V lost 2 bases and J lost 1, with 18 bases in between. The CDR3 has 17 amino acids. CDR1 and CDR2 from the germline V gene are GTSNPN and SVGIG (reference sequence). CDR3 sequence: CAWSPGPRVGSNQPQHF. CDR3 DNA sequence: TGTGCCTGGAGTCCCGGACCCAGGGTAGGGAGCAATCAGCCCCAGCATTTT.

The V and J genes are TRBV5-1 and TRBJ2-5; no firm D call. With 1 base removed from V and 5 bases from J, the gap between germline ends came to 6 bases. The CDR3 totals 12 residues. Germline V gene lookup returns CDR1 SGHRS and CDR2 YFSETQ. The chain's CDR3 is CASSLSFETQYF. CDR3 sequence (DNA): TGCGCCAGCAGCTTGTCGTTCGAGACCCAGTACTTC.

This clone was detected only once. The CDR3: CASSEAALSNYGYTF. In DNA, the CDR3 is TGTGCCAGCAGTGAAGCGGCACTGTCGAACTATGGCTACACCTTC. This chain joins TRBV6-1 and TRBJ1-2; D unclear. The length of the CDR3 is 15 residues. The germline V gene encodes CDR1 MNHNS and CDR2 SASEGT. The V end was cut by 0 bases, the J end by 2 bases, with 10 bases between.

The DNA for the CDR3 is TGTGCCAGCAGGAGGACAGCGAACACCGGGGAGCTGTTTTTT. Encoded protein: CASRRTANTGELFF. V usage is TRBV5-4 and J usage is TRBJ2-2; TRBD1 is a possible D gene (6 bases). V was trimmed by 5 bases and J by 0 bases, leaving 8 bases between them. The CDR3 totals 14 residues. Per germline, CDR1 SGHNT and CDR2 YYREEE (reference sequence).

This rearrangement joins TRBV5-1 to TRBJ1-1; D possibly corresponds to TRBD1 (5 bases). The germline gives CDR1 SGHRS, CDR2 YFSETQ. This CDR3 is 16 amino acids long. Trimming shortened V by 4 bases and J by 0 bases, and 16 bases separated the two germline ends. The CDR3 reads CASSSLGTGVNTEAFF. For the CDR3, the DNA is TGCGCCAGCAGCAGCCTGGGGACGGGCGTGAACACTGAAGCTTTCTTT.

The chain uses TRBV9 and TRBJ1-5; D perhaps matches TRBD1 (6 bases). V lost 4 bases, J lost 0 bases, and 14 bases lay in between. The CDR3 runs 16 residues. Germline V gene lookup returns CDR1 SGDLS and CDR2 YYNGEE. CDR3 protein: CASSPSTGLSNQPQHF. DNA of the CDR3: TGTGCCAGCAGCCCATCGACAGGACTTAGCAATCAGCCCCAGCATTTT. Full variable domain (rest looked up from reference TRBV9 and TRBJ1-5): DSGVTQTPKHLITATGQRVTLRCSPRSGDLSVYWYQQSLDQGLQFLIQYYNGEERAKGNILERFSAQQFPDLHSELNLSSLELGDSALYFCASSPSTGLSNQPQHFGDGTRLSIL.

This chain connects TRBV11-3 to TRBJ1-2; D unresolved. The CDR3 spans 13 residues. Per the germline V gene, CDR1 is SGHNT and CDR2 is YENEEA. V was trimmed by 5 bases and J by 8 bases, leaving 15 bases between them. The CDR3 nucleotides read TGTGCCAGCAGCCCACCGGACGTTGGGGGCTACACCTTC. Translated: CASSPPDVGGYTF.